This is a list of T cell receptor beta chains from one sample in a study of shared clonotypes between healthy human individuals. The assay was immunoSEQ multiplex PCR, and TCRdb's table has in-frame clones only and misses some. Here the sample spans about 2.2 million clones, approximately 92% being singletons. Material: naive CD8+ T cells from PBMCs. Receptor source: a man between 18 and 35 years old in good health. Some clones in this sample may be carry-over from other donors' samples. The CDR3 runs from the conserved cysteine through the conserved F or W. A D gene is named only where the DNA matches it firmly. Clone size, where shown, is once, few, many, or a class for clones that have expanded.

clone size	J gene	V gene	D gene	CDR3 protein	CDR3 DNA
.	TRBJ2-5	TRBV7-9	.	CASSLRRGTEETQYF	TGTGCCAGCAGCTTAAGGCGGGGAACTGAAGAGACCCAGTACTTC
.	TRBJ2-7	TRBV6-5	.	CASSYLPSSYEQYF	TGTGCCAGCAGTTACTTGCCAAGCTCCTACGAGCAGTACTTC
.	TRBJ1-1	TRBV19	.	CASTTAPPRDTEAFF	TGTGCCAGTACCACGGCTCCCCCCAGGGACACTGAAGCTTTCTTT
.	TRBJ2-1	TRBV28	.	CASSSQVQFF	TGTGCCAGCAGTTCACAGGTGCAGTTCTTC
once	TRBJ1-4	TRBV6-5	.	CASSSGRLATNEKLFF	TGTGCCAGCAGTTCCGGTCGACTTGCAACTAATGAAAAACTGTTTTTT
.	TRBJ2-1	TRBV5-1	TRBD2	CASSLGVRDYLNEQFF	TGCGCCAGCAGCTTGGGGGTCAGGGACTACCTCAATGAGCAGTTCTTC
.	TRBJ2-7	TRBV19	.	CASSIIPWAEQYF	TGTGCCAGTAGTATAATCCCCTGGGCTGAGCAGTACTTC
once	TRBJ2-7	TRBV27	TRBD2	CASSPSGGALSYEQYF	TGTGCCAGCAGTCCTTCGGGGGGGGCCCTGTCCTACGAGCAGTACTTC
.	TRBJ2-7	TRBV27	.	CASRKTGIYEQYF	TGTGCCAGCAGAAAGACAGGAATCTACGAGCAGTACTTC
.	TRBJ2-2	TRBV27	.	CASSLSSAAGELFF	TGTGCCAGCAGTTTGTCGAGCGCCGCCGGGGAGCTGTTTTTT
.	TRBJ2-7	TRBV27	.	CASSQNARGSGYEQYF	TGTGCCAGCAGCCAAAATGCCCGGGGGTCCGGCTACGAGCAGTACTTC
few	TRBJ2-2	TRBV2	.	CASTQGYTGELFF	TGTGCCAGCACCCAGGGGTACACCGGGGAGCTGTTTTTT
.	TRBJ2-1	TRBV6-1	TRBD2	CASSATSGILNEQFF	TGTGCCAGCAGTGCTACTAGCGGGATTCTTAATGAGCAGTTCTTC
.	TRBJ2-7	TRBV7-9	.	CASSNDDEQYF	TGTGCCAGCAGCAACGATGACGAGCAGTACTTC
.	TRBJ2-7	TRBV15	.	CATSRAAGSPYEQYF	TGTGCCACCAGCAGAGCCGCGGGGTCTCCCTACGAGCAGTACTTC
.	TRBJ1-1	TRBV29-1	.	CSVSSFTEAFF	TGCAGCGTGTCATCGTTCACTGAAGCTTTCTTT
.	TRBJ2-2	TRBV5-4	TRBD1	CASSFIPTGGLSGELFF	TGTGCCAGCAGCTTTATTCCGACAGGGGGCCTATCGGGGGAGCTGTTTTTT
.	TRBJ2-4	TRBV23-1	TRBD1	CASSAGTDEKVAKNIQYF	TGCGCCAGCAGTGCCGGGACAGACGAAAAGGTAGCCAAAAACATTCAGTACTTC
.	TRBJ1-1	TRBV6-6	.	CASSYGSTEAFF	TGTGCCAGCAGTTACGGAAGTACTGAAGCTTTCTTT
.	TRBJ1-1	TRBV9	TRBD1	CASSPTGGADTEAFF	TGTGCCAGCAGTCCGACAGGGGGCGCGGACACTGAAGCTTTCTTT
.	TRBJ1-4	TRBV28	TRBD1	CASSLDAGQGAAEKLFF	TGTGCCAGCAGTTTAGACGCGGGACAGGGGGCAGCTGAAAAACTGTTTTTT
once	TRBJ2-7	TRBV28	.	CASRPRLGRADEQYF	TGTGCCAGCAGACCCCGCCTTGGCAGGGCCGACGAGCAGTACTTC
.	TRBJ2-2	TRBV9	.	CASSESGTGELFF	TGTGCCAGCAGCGAGAGCGGGACCGGGGAGCTGTTTTTT
few	TRBJ1-1	TRBV19	.	CASSYRDPNTEAFF	TGTGCGTCGTCGTACAGGGACCCGAACACTGAAGCTTTCTTT
.	TRBJ2-2	TRBV10-1	TRBD1	CASSRGQGRYTGELFF	TGCGCCAGCAGCCGCGGACAGGGCAGGTACACCGGGGAGCTGTTTTTT
.	TRBJ1-2	TRBV29-1	.	CSVEAVRDKTPGYTF	TGCAGCGTTGAAGCGGTTAGGGATAAGACCCCCGGCTACACCTTC
.	TRBJ2-3	TRBV2	.	CASRPIWQGGGTDTQYF	TGTGCCAGCCGCCCGATTTGGCAGGGAGGAGGCACAGATACGCAGTATTTT
.	TRBJ2-7	TRBV5-6	.	CASSGMTGHAYEQYF	TGTGCCAGCAGCGGGATGACAGGCCATGCCTACGAGCAGTACTTC
.	TRBJ2-7	TRBV27	TRBD1	CASSPNSRGPYEQYF	TGTGCCAGCAGCCCTAATAGCAGGGGGCCCTACGAGCAGTACTTC
.	TRBJ2-3	TRBV9	TRBD2	CASTSGLVEDTQYF	TGTGCCAGCACCTCAGGACTAGTCGAGGATACGCAGTATTTT
.	TRBJ2-1	TRBV5-5	.	CASLHRDTLNEQFF	TGTGCCAGCCTCCACAGGGATACTTTAAATGAGCAGTTCTTC